These 29 T cell receptor beta chains were sequenced from one sample in a study of Ad26.COV2.S vaccination and SARS-CoV-2 variants. Generated by immunoSEQ multiplex PCR, the TCRdb table keeps only in-frame clones and is missing some. The sample includes hundreds of thousands of clones, 89% of them seen just once. Treatment of the sample: some 20 received Ad26.COV2.S at low or high dose, single or two shots; about five received placebo; per-sample allocation not given. On day 63 after the first injection, vaccine and placebo recipients gave samples. This sample comprised peripheral blood, obtained in a trial of Ad26.COV2.S vaccine versus placebo. The receptors originated from a person aged 18-65 years who received the Ad26.COV2.S COVID-19 vaccine or a placebo.

The chain recombines TRBV24-1 with TRBJ2-1; 11 nucleotides align to TRBD2. Germline V gene sequence: CDR1 KGHDR, CDR2 SFDVKD. The CDR3 has 17 amino acids. The junction had 2 bases not matched to a gene; V was cut back by 0 bases and J by 2 bases. The CDR3 sequence: CATSDLVAGGPYNEQFF. In nucleotides, the CDR3 is TGTGCCACCAGTGATTTGGTAGCGGGAGGGCCCTACAATGAGCAGTTCTTC.

The rearrangement links TRBV18 to TRBJ2-7; D is uncertain. The V end was cut by 1 base, the J end by 0 bases, with 7 bases between. The CDR3 totals 14 residues. Germline V gene sequence: CDR1 KGHSH, CDR2 LQKENI. The CDR3 reads CASSPHPSSYEQYF. As DNA, the CDR3 is TGTGCCAGCTCACCACACCCTTCCTCCTACGAGCAGTACTTC. The full variable domain, in which reference TRBV18 and TRBJ2-7 provide the parts outside the CDR3, is NAGVMQNPRHLVRRRGQEARLRCSPMKGHSHVYWYRQLPEEGLKFMVYLQKENIIDESGMPKERFSAEFPKEGPSILRIQQVVRGDSAAYFCASSPHPSSYEQYFGPGTRLTVT.

The genes are TRBV27 and TRBJ1-5, with 11 bases fitting TRBD1. The CDR3 is 16 amino acids. V was pared by 6 bases and J by 4 bases, with 8 bases of the junction left unmatched. Germline-derived CDR1 and CDR2 are MNHEY and SMNVEV (reference sequence). In nucleotides, the CDR3 is TGTGCCAGCAGAAGGGCCGGGACAGGGGGTAATCAGCCCCAGCATTTT. It yields the protein CASRRAGTGGNQPQHF.

V usage is TRBV5-6 and J usage is TRBJ2-3; TRBD1 is a possible D gene (5 bases). The length of the CDR3 is 15 residues. Germline V gene sequence: CDR1 SGHDT, CDR2 YYEEEE. Trimming removed 4 bases at V and 4 bases at J, with 16 bases between. The CDR3 sequence is CASSPTPQGADTQYF. In DNA, the CDR3 is TGTGCCAGCAGCCCGACTCCCCAGGGCGCAGATACGCAGTATTTT.

The chain combines TRBV4-3 with TRBJ1-2, with 9 bases that match TRBD1. After removal of 4 bases from V and 4 bases from J, the junction contained 16 bases not matched to a gene. The CDR3 loop spans 18 amino acids. Germline V CDR1 and CDR2: LGHNA, YSLEER. The CDR3 sequence: CASSLHRDRERPGYGYTF. The CDR3 DNA reads as TGCGCCAGCAGCCTGCACCGGGACAGGGAGCGGCCTGGCTATGGCTACACCTTC.

V is TRBV5-1 and J is TRBJ2-5; D is possibly TRBD2 (5 bases). The CDR3 spans 14 residues. V lost 0 bases, J lost 5 bases, and 11 bases lay in between. CDR1 is SGHRS, CDR2 YFSETQ, per germline. The CDR3 loop reads CASSLVGMRETQYF. The CDR3 nucleotides are TGCGCCAGCAGCTTGGTCGGGATGAGGGAGACCCAGTACTTC.

The sample holds a few counts of this clone. This rearrangement joins TRBV7-9 to TRBJ1-2; D is unresolved. The V end was cut by 1 base, the J end by 2 bases, with 11 bases between. The CDR3 length is 15 residues. Germline V gene data show CDR1 as SEHNR and CDR2 as FQNEAQ (reference sequence). The CDR3: CASSLERVVNYGYTF. In DNA, the CDR3 is TGTGCCAGCAGCTTAGAGAGAGTAGTGAACTATGGCTACACCTTC.

In its sample, this clone was seen once. CDR3 protein: CASRGTADGYTF. The CDR3 coding sequence is TGTGCCAGCAGGGGGACAGCCGATGGCTACACCTTC. The chain employs TRBV27 and TRBJ1-2; TRBD1 agrees at 7 bases. J gave up 6 bases and V 6 bases, and 4 bases lay outside the gene matches. The CDR3 runs to 12 residues. CDR1 is MNHEY, CDR2 SMNVEV, per germline (reference sequence).

This clone occurred once. CDR3 DNA: TGCGCCAGCAGCTTGGAACCGGGCAGGGGTAATGAAAAACTGTTTTTT. It encodes CASSLEPGRGNEKLFF. The J gene is TRBJ1-4, the V gene TRBV5-1, with D maybe TRBD1 (6 bases). V lost 0 bases and J lost 4, with 13 bases in between. The CDR3 extends over 16 amino acids. The V gene's germline CDR1 is SGHRS and CDR2 YFSETQ.

The table lists this clone with a count of one. The same CDR3 also results from other DNA sequences found in this sample. The chain carries TRBV2 and TRBJ1-5, with D tentatively TRBD1 (6 bases). Germline assignment: CDR1 SNHLY and CDR2 FYNNEI. Trimming left V 2 bases short and J 3 bases short, with 8 bases between. The CDR3 spans 14 residues. CDR3 amino acids: CASSERTVNQPQHF. The CDR3 DNA reads TGTGCCAGCAGTGAACGGACAGTCAATCAGCCCCAGCATTTT. The variable domain in full, with the rest retrieved from reference TRBV2 and TRBJ1-5, is EPEVTQTPSHQVTQMGQEVILRCVPISNHLYFYWYRQILGQKVEFLVSFYNNEISEKSEIFDDQFSVERPDGSNFTLKIRSTKLEDSAMYFCASSERTVNQPQHFGDGTRLSIL.

The chain employs TRBV27 and TRBJ2-5, with 10 bases fitting TRBD2. This CDR3 contains 14 residues. The germline V gene has CDR1 MNHEY and CDR2 SMNVEV (reference sequence). V shed 7 bases and J 1 base; nucleotides not matched to a gene: 3. CDR3 amino acids: CASTTSGTQETQYF. The CDR3 DNA sequence: TGTGCCAGCACAACTAGCGGGACCCAAGAGACCCAGTACTTC.

This clone was seen a few times. The chain uses TRBV7-2 and TRBJ1-6; D call uncertain. The CDR3 runs to 15 residues. The germline V gene encodes CDR1 SGHTA and CDR2 FQGNSA. V was cut by 2 bases and J by 0 bases, with 5 bases left in between. The CDR3 loop reads CASSLRTSYNSPLHF. Here the CDR3 DNA reads TGTGCCAGCAGCTTAAGGACCTCCTATAATTCACCCCTCCACTTT.

This rearrangement joins TRBV5-6 to TRBJ1-1, with D perhaps TRBD1 (5 bases). Trimming left V 3 bases short and J 7 bases short, with 19 bases between. The CDR3 spans 15 residues. The germline CDR1 and CDR2 sequences are SGHDT and YYEEEE. CDR3 loop: CASSSFQGNRVEAFF. CDR3 DNA sequence: TGTGCCAGCAGCTCCTTTCAGGGAAATCGGGTTGAAGCTTTCTTT.

The chain combines TRBV9 with TRBJ2-1; 13 nucleotides align to TRBD2. V was clipped by 5 bases and J by 5 bases; unmatched bases: 13. The CDR3 consists of 18 residues. The germline V gene has CDR1 SGDLS and CDR2 YYNGEE. As DNA, the CDR3 is TGTGCCAGCAGTGCCGGACTAGCGGGAGAGCTCCGCCACAATGAGCAGTTCTTC. It yields the protein CASSAGLAGELRHNEQFF.

This chain connects TRBV18 to TRBJ2-3; no clear D gene. Germline assignment: CDR1 KGHSH and CDR2 LQKENI. Trimming shortened V by 3 bases and J by 6 bases, and 16 bases separated the two germline ends. The CDR3 contains 15 residues. CDR3 sequence (DNA): TGTGCCAGCTCACCCTCCGGTGCGAGTGTGGATACGCAGTATTTT. The encoded protein is CASSPSGASVDTQYF.

Here the CDR3 DNA reads TGTGCCAGCAGTTACGTGGGGCAGGGGTACACCGGGGAGCTGTTTTTT. Translated, it gives CASSYVGQGYTGELFF. This chain uses TRBV6-2 or TRBV6-3 with TRBJ2-2; D possibly corresponds to TRBD1 (6 bases). Germline-derived CDR1 and CDR2 are MNHEY and SVGEGT. V was trimmed by 2 bases and J by 3 bases, leaving 13 bases between them. The length of the CDR3 is 16 residues.

This sequence joins TRBV4-2 and TRBJ2-5, with D tentatively TRBD2 (7 bases). The CDR3 length is 17 residues. Germline CDR1 and CDR2: LGHNA and YNFKEQ. The V and J ends lost 1 base and 6 bases respectively, with 21 bases between them. CDR3 nucleotide sequence: TGTGCCAGCAGCCAAGGGGGAGATCGGGGGGCCTGGCAGACCCAGTACTTC. Protein sequence: CASSQGGDRGAWQTQYF.

This clone was seen only a few times. The rearrangement uses TRBV3-1 (or the pseudogene TRBV3-2) and TRBJ1-1, with D hard to call. This CDR3 spans 14 amino acids. V gave up 2 bases and J gave up 4 bases, with 11 bases separating them. The germline gives CDR1 LGHDT, CDR2 YNNKEL (reference sequence). This CDR3 is CASSQRETVTEAFF. The DNA of the CDR3 is TGTGCCAGCAGCCAAAGAGAAACGGTCACTGAAGCTTTCTTT.

This chain links TRBV18 with TRBJ1-3; possible D gene TRBD1, 6 bases. The germline CDR1 and CDR2 sequences are KGHSH and LQKENI. The CDR3 totals 15 residues. The V end lost 6 bases, the J end lost 0 bases, and 12 bases lay between the germline ends. CDR3 residues: CASSREGVSGNTIYF. CDR3 nucleotides: TGTGCCAGCTCCCGCGAGGGGGTCTCTGGAAACACCATATATTTT.

This rearrangement joins TRBV7-2 to TRBJ2-3; TRBD2 is a possible D gene (6 bases). Germline assignment: CDR1 SGHTA and CDR2 FQGNSA. This CDR3 spans 16 amino acids. V gave up 5 bases and J gave up 6 bases, with 21 bases separating them. The CDR3 coding sequence is TGTGCCAGCAGCCTCTTTGGTGTCGGGAGTGGGGATACGCAGTATTTT. It encodes CASSLFGVGSGDTQYF.

The CDR3 region is CASSMTGSETQYF. CDR3 nucleotide sequence: TGCGCCAGCAGCATGACGGGTTCGGAGACCCAGTACTTC. The chain has TRBV5-1 and TRBJ2-5; D gene unclear. CDR1 and CDR2 (germline): SGHRS, YFSETQ. The CDR3 runs 13 residues. Deletions cut 4 bases from V and 5 bases from J, with 12 bases between. Full variable domain (missing parts from reference TRBV5-1 and TRBJ2-5): KAGVTQTPRYLIKTRGQQVTLSCSPISGHRSVSWYQQTPGQGLQFLFEYFSETQRNKGNFPGRFSGRQFSNSRSEMNVSTLELGDSALYLCASSMTGSETQYFGPGTRLLVL.

This clone was observed a handful of times. This chain links TRBV5-6 with TRBJ2-7, with 8 bases lining up with TRBD2. This CDR3 region has 15 residues. Trimming cost V 2 bases and J 0 bases; bases outside gene matches: 4. Germline loops: CDR1 SGHDT, CDR2 YYEEEE. The CDR3, as DNA: TGTGCCAGCAGCTTCACGGGAGGGGACTCCTACGAGCAGTACGTC. As protein: CASSFTGGDSYEQYV.

The chain employs TRBV27 and TRBJ2-1; D possibly uses TRBD1 or TRBD2 (6 bases each). V was shortened by 0 bases and J by 2 bases, with 11 bases between the two germline ends. CDR1 is MNHEY and CDR2 is SMNVEV in the germline V gene (reference sequence). The CDR3 sequence is 16 residues long. The CDR3 protein is CASSLSLGGPYNEQFF. CDR3 bases: TGTGCCAGCAGTTTATCGTTGGGGGGCCCCTACAATGAGCAGTTCTTC.

The J gene is TRBJ1-5, the V gene TRBV7-3; D possibly corresponds to TRBD1 (5 bases). Trimming left V 4 bases short and J 7 bases short, with 17 bases between. Looked up from germline, CDR1 is SGHTA and CDR2 is FQGTGA. This CDR3 comprises 15 residues. The CDR3, as DNA: TGTGCCAGCAGCTCCGGGAACAGGTTAGGGCAGCCCCAGCATTTT. Translated: CASSSGNRLGQPQHF.

The DNA for the CDR3 is TGTGCCAGCAGCTTAGCGCGGACGGAGGAAGGGCCCCAGCATTTT. This codes for CASSLARTEEGPQHF. The rearrangement joins TRBV7-2 to TRBJ1-5; no firm D call. The CDR3 runs 15 residues. V was shortened by 0 bases and J by 9 bases, with 15 bases between the two germline ends. CDR1 SGHTA and CDR2 FQGNSA come from the germline V gene.

This clone was detected only once. The chain employs TRBV30 and TRBJ2-5; 14 nucleotides align to TRBD2. CDR1 GTSNPN and CDR2 SVGIG come from the germline V gene (reference sequence). The CDR3 has 20 residues. The J segment lost 1 base and the V segment lost 5 bases, leaving 18 bases of the junction unmatched. In DNA, the CDR3 is TGTGCCTGGTTGGGCCCATCCGGGACTAGCGGGAGTAGGGGCCAAGAGACCCAGTACTTC. It yields the protein CAWLGPSGTSGSRGQETQYF.

The gene calls are TRBV5-1 and TRBJ2-2, with D possibly being TRBD2 (6 bases). This CDR3 spans 17 amino acids. V shed 4 bases and J shed 4 bases, with 20 bases lying between them. In germline, CDR1 is SGHRS, CDR2 YFSETQ. DNA of the CDR3: TGCGCCAGCAGCACAGTCCCAGCGGGCGGTTCCACCGGGGAGCTGTTTTTT. This translates into CASSTVPAGGSTGELFF.

This sequence joins TRBV4-1 and TRBJ1-6; 8 bases are a match to TRBD1. Germline lookup yields CDR1 MGHRA and CDR2 YSYEKL. J was trimmed by 11 bases and V by 5 bases; bases with no gene match: 17. The CDR3 sequence is 17 residues long. CDR3 protein: CASSIMPLTGGAAPLHF. For the CDR3, the DNA is TGCGCCAGCAGCATTATGCCACTCACAGGGGGAGCGGCACCCCTCCACTTT.

V usage is TRBV4-2 and J usage is TRBJ2-1, with 7 bases that match TRBD2. This CDR3 contains 17 residues. V lost 2 bases and J lost 4; bases outside the gene matches: 11. Germline V CDR1 and CDR2: LGHNA, YNFKEQ. Written as DNA, the CDR3 is TGTGCCAGCAGCCAAACCTTCACCGGGGGGAGGTACAATGAGCAGTTCTTC. It codes for CASSQTFTGGRYNEQFF.